Listed below are T cell receptor beta chains from one sample, sequenced in a study of CD8 T cells in ankylosing spondylitis. TCRdb itself ran the 5' RACE reads through MiXCR, one entry per CDR3 protein. This sample has approximately 42,000 distinct CDR3 sequences; 3% to 4% occur once, and the top ten carry over 3%. Sequencing input: blood, either unsorted or a sorted T cell fraction (not recorded which). All receptors come from a female donor with ankylosing spondylitis or in good health (not recorded which). Both conserved end residues are part of each CDR3. Fields, in order: V gene, clone size, D gene, J gene, CDR3 protein, CDR3 DNA. The D gene is left open where the match is weak. Clone size appears in some rows only: once, few, many, or a class for an expanded clone.

>TRBV9|-|-|TRBJ2-7
CASSGGANRVSSYEQYF
TGTGCCAGCAGCGGAGGGGCTAACAGGGTCAGCTCCTACGAGCAGTACTTC
>TRBV9|many|TRBD1|TRBJ2-3
CASSRGLSTDTQYF
TGTGCCAGCAGCAGGGGGCTGAGCACAGATACGCAGTATTTT
>TRBV9|few|-|TRBJ2-3
CASSPEGRDTQYF
TGTGCCAGCAGTCCTGAGGGTAGAGATACGCAGTATTTT
>TRBV9|many|-|TRBJ2-2
CASSVVGTNTGELFF
TGTGCCAGCAGCGTAGTAGGAACGAACACCGGGGAGCTGTTTTTT
>TRBV9|many|-|TRBJ1-6
CASSVGRGYNSPLHF
TGTGCCAGCAGCGTAGGCCGGGGTTATAATTCACCCCTCCACTTT
>TRBV9|many|-|TRBJ1-4
CASSPGLTNEKLFF
TGTGCCAGCAGCCCGGGACTGACGAATGAAAAACTGTTTTTT
>TRBV9|many|TRBD2|TRBJ2-5
CASSVVAGGRETQYF
TGTGCCAGCAGCGTAGTAGCGGGGGGAAGGGAGACCCAGTACTTC
>TRBV9|many|-|TRBJ1-5
CASSVEPRVDQPQHF
TGTGCCAGCAGCGTAGAGCCGAGGGTAGATCAGCCCCAGCATTTT
>TRBV9|many|-|TRBJ2-3
CASSFGAVGVDTQYF
TGTGCCAGCAGCTTCGGGGCCGTCGGGGTGGATACGCAGTATTTT
>TRBV9|many|-|TRBJ1-1
CASSGIDRNTEAFF
TGTGCCAGCAGTGGGATCGACAGGAACACTGAAGCTTTCTTT
>TRBV9|medium-sized|-|TRBJ1-2
CASSEGDTRVYGYTF
TGTGCCAGCAGCGAGGGGGACACTCGTGTATATGGCTACACCTTC
>TRBV9|-|TRBD2|TRBJ2-1
CASSIGTSGGVTYNEQFF
TGTGCCAGCAGCATTGGGACTAGCGGGGGGGTTACCTACAATGAGCAGTTCTTC
>TRBV9|-|-|TRBJ2-1
CASSVDVGGRQFF
TGTGCCAGCAGCGTAGACGTCGGGGGGCGCCAGTTCTTC
>TRBV9|many|TRBD1|TRBJ1-1
CASSASTGAAVEAFF
TGTGCCAGCAGCGCGTCGACAGGGGCCGCAGTAGAAGCTTTCTTT
>TRBV9|-|TRBD2|TRBJ2-5
CASSDDGSGTETQYF
TGTGCCAGCAGCGACGATGGAAGCGGGACGGAGACCCAGTACTTC
>TRBV9|many|TRBD1|TRBJ2-2
CASSATYRGPTNTGELFF
TGTGCCAGCAGCGCAACCTACAGGGGACCCACGAACACCGGGGAGCTGTTTTTT
>TRBV9|few|-|TRBJ2-5
CASSQEGVETQYF
TGTGCCAGCAGCCAGGAGGGGGTCGAGACCCAGTACTTC
>TRBV9|many|-|TRBJ1-2
CASSVATGGYTF
TGTGCCAGCAGCGTAGCTACGGGGGGCTACACCTTC
>TRBV9|many|-|TRBJ2-5
CASSVDRVGKTQYF
TGTGCCAGCAGCGTAGACAGGGTGGGAAAGACCCAGTACTTC
>TRBV9|many|-|TRBJ2-3
CASSVATPSTDTQYF
TGTGCCAGCAGCGTAGCCACTCCTAGCACAGATACGCAGTATTTT
>TRBV9|many|-|TRBJ2-1
CASSPLQGRGSNEQFF
TGTGCCAGCAGCCCCCTCCAAGGCCGGGGAAGCAATGAGCAGTTCTTC
>TRBV9|many|-|TRBJ2-2
CASSVGHGTGELFF
TGTGCCAGCAGCGTAGGGCACGGGACCGGGGAGCTGTTTTTT
>TRBV9|many|-|TRBJ1-2
CASSADLGLYTF
TGTGCCAGCAGCGCCGACTTGGGACTCTACACCTTC
>TRBV9|-|TRBD1|TRBJ2-4
CASSDRATGADIQYF
TGTGCCAGCAGCGACAGAGCGACAGGGGCGGACATTCAGTACTTC
>TRBV9|-|-|TRBJ2-2
CASSVGGLGDGELFF
TGTGCCAGCAGCGTAGGGGGCCTCGGGGACGGGGAGCTGTTTTTT
>TRBV9|many|TRBD2|TRBJ2-3
CASSVGLAGLTDTQYF
TGTGCCAGCAGCGTCGGACTAGCGGGGCTCACAGATACGCAGTATTTT
>TRBV9|many|-|TRBJ2-7
CASSAPAEYEQYF
TGTGCCAGCAGCGCCCCTGCGGAGTACGAGCAGTACTTC
>TRBV9|many|TRBD1|TRBJ2-3
CASSAGQGLTDTQYF
TGTGCCAGCAGCGCCGGACAGGGTTTAACAGATACGCAGTATTTT
>TRBV9|many|-|TRBJ2-3
CASSVDLESFAGSNTDTQYF
TGTGCCAGCAGCGTAGACCTGGAATCTTTCGCAGGGAGCAACACAGATACGCAGTATTTT
>TRBV9|many|TRBD1|TRBJ2-3
CASSRTGGRTDTQYF
TGTGCCAGCAGCAGGACAGGGGGCCGCACAGATACGCAGTATTTT
>TRBV9|medium-sized|TRBD1|TRBJ2-5
CASSAGQGALGETQYF
TGTGCCAGCAGCGCGGGACAGGGGGCCCTCGGAGAGACCCAGTACTTC
>TRBV9|few|TRBD2|TRBJ2-5
CASSVSGSYQETQYF
TGTGCCAGCAGCGTCAGCGGGAGTTACCAAGAGACCCAGTACTTC
>TRBV9|medium-sized|TRBD1|TRBJ1-4
CASSVEGQGNEKLFF
TGTGCCAGCAGCGTAGAGGGACAGGGGAATGAAAAACTGTTTTTT
>TRBV9|many|-|TRBJ1-2
CASNRESMEGYTF
TGTGCCAGCAATAGAGAGTCAATGGAAGGCTACACCTTC
>TRBV9|-|-|TRBJ2-4
CASSVAGKATGNIQYF
TGTGCCAGCAGCGTAGCTGGAAAGGCTACAGGAAACATTCAGTACTTC
>TRBV9|many|-|TRBJ1-2
CASSVARGYGYTF
TGTGCCAGCAGCGTAGCTAGGGGCTATGGCTACACCTTC
>TRBV9|many|-|TRBJ2-5
CASSGGAEETQYF
TGTGCCAGCAGCGGGGGGGCGGAGGAGACCCAGTACTTC
>TRBV9|many|-|TRBJ1-2
CASSLFGYGYTF
TGTGCCAGCAGCCTCTTTGGCTATGGCTACACCTTC
>TRBV9|medium-sized|TRBD1|TRBJ1-5
CASSGTGGAGQPQHF
TGTGCCAGCAGCGGTACAGGGGGCGCCGGGCAGCCCCAGCATTTT
>TRBV9|many|-|TRBJ2-2
CASSVGGVANTGELFF
TGTGCCAGCAGCGTCGGAGGGGTCGCGAACACCGGGGAGCTGTTTTTT
>TRBV9|many|-|TRBJ2-2
CASSLTGSSGELFF
TGTGCCAGCAGCCTTACAGGGTCGAGCGGGGAGCTGTTTTTT
>TRBV9|many|-|TRBJ2-7
CASSGPPGYEQYF
TGTGCCAGCAGCGGACCCCCGGGCTACGAGCAGTACTTC
>TRBV9|many|-|TRBJ2-1
CASSVGPGSEQFF
TGTGCCAGCAGCGTAGGACCCGGGTCCGAACAGTTCTTC
>TRBV9|few|TRBD1|TRBJ2-5
CASSASEGTEETQYF
TGTGCCAGCAGCGCCTCCGAGGGGACAGAAGAGACCCAGTACTTC
>TRBV9|-|-|TRBJ1-6
CASSVRRVGSPLHF
TGTGCCAGCAGCGTACGAAGGGTGGGTTCACCCCTCCACTTT
>TRBV9|many|TRBD2|TRBJ2-1
CASSVNGGAEFF
TGTGCCAGCAGCGTTAACGGGGGGGCGGAGTTCTTC